The clone carrying this T cell receptor beta chain came up a few times. These data are taken from a study of blood T cell repertoires in COVID-19. V was clipped by 5 bases and J by 13 bases, with 12 bases between them. This CDR3 is 12 amino acids long. The germline V gene encodes CDR1 MDHEN and CDR2 SYDVKM. Recruits, aged 18 to 89 years, lived in 24 US areas. Per the original data handling: Amplification from reference gene primers served as the basis for estimated nucleated cell counts. Some clones are missing from TCRdb's copy, which holds only in-frame ones; the method was immunoSEQ multiplex PCR. The V and J calls and clone size are taken from that table; D and trimming were inferred from the DNA. The sample carries around 200,000 clones, approximately 88% recorded once.

This sequence was found in a man between 18 and 35 years old with acute COVID-19. The chain links TRBV28 to TRBJ1-6; unclear D gene. Sequencing was carried out using PBMCs or T cells enriched from blood (not recorded which). CDR3 DNA sequence: TGTGCCAGCAGTCCGGACTTTTGGCCCCTCCACTTT. This sequence encodes CASSPDFWPLHF.